The 6 T cell receptor beta chains listed next were all sequenced from one sample in a study of blood T cell repertoires in COVID-19. Clones were read by immunoSEQ multiplex PCR, and TCRdb kept only the in-frame ones, dropping some. The repertoire consists of around 8,800 clones, with approximately 87% occurring once and the leading ten covering 9.4%. Sequencing used peripheral blood. Every receptor here comes from a man aged 55 to 70 with acute or convalescent COVID-19.

This chain links TRBV24-1 with TRBJ2-3, with 10 bases aligning to TRBD2. The CDR3 is 16 residues long. From germline, CDR1 is KGHDR and CDR2 SFDVKD. Trimming at V came to 1 base and at J to 4 bases, leaving 4 bases not matched to a gene. The CDR3 nucleotides are TGTGCCACCAGTGATTTTGAAGCGGGAGGGGCAGATACGCAGTATTTT. It is translated as CATSDFEAGGADTQYF.

The chain carries TRBV29-1 and TRBJ1-5; D is uncertain. Trimming removed 4 bases at V and 7 bases at J, with 14 bases between. CDR3 length: 13 residues. Germline V gene sequence: CDR1 SQVTM, CDR2 ANQGSEA. CDR3 bases: TGCAGCGTTGGACGGTCGGAGGGACAGCCCCAGCATTTT. Translation gives CSVGRSEGQPQHF.

The chain combines TRBV7-2 with TRBJ2-1; 10 bases fit TRBD2. CDR1 is SGHTA and CDR2 is FQGNSA in the germline V gene. J gave up 10 bases and V 5 bases, and 11 bases lay outside the gene matches. The CDR3 extends over 15 amino acids. The CDR3: CASSASGGAVGEQFF. The CDR3 region has the DNA TGTGCCAGCAGCGCAAGCGGGGGGGCCGTGGGGGAGCAGTTCTTC.

The sample holds one count of this clone. The chain carries TRBV7-9 and TRBJ2-2; TRBD1 aligns across 11 bases. The CDR3 contains 18 residues. The germline V gene encodes CDR1 SEHNR and CDR2 FQNEAQ (reference sequence). V lost 5 bases and J lost 3; bases outside the gene matches: 11. The CDR3: CASSIRGQGAWDTGELFF. The CDR3 DNA is TGTGCCAGCAGCATTAGAGGACAGGGGGCTTGGGACACCGGGGAGCTGTTTTTT.

The J gene is TRBJ2-4, the V gene TRBV27, with D tentatively TRBD1 (7 bases). Trimming shortened V by 7 bases and J by 10 bases, and 20 bases separated the two germline ends. The germline V gene has CDR1 MNHEY and CDR2 SMNVEV (reference sequence). The CDR3 is 14 amino acids. The CDR3 sequence: CASTPRGGGVIQYF. The CDR3 DNA is TGTGCCAGCACTCCTAGAGGAGGGGGCGTGATTCAGTACTTC.

The rearrangement uses TRBV27 and TRBJ1-3, with D unclear. This CDR3 has 15 amino acids. The germline CDR1 and CDR2 sequences are MNHEY and SMNVEV (reference sequence). The V and J ends lost 5 bases and 4 bases respectively, with 15 bases between them. The CDR3 loop reads CASSRSNYLGNTIYF. The CDR3 DNA sequence: TGTGCCAGCAGTCGTAGCAATTATTTAGGAAACACCATATATTTT.